This TCR beta chain was recorded in a study of a mutant IDH1 vaccine in newly diagnosed glioma. Study as a whole: In some groups vaccination began 4-6 weeks post-radiotherapy; others received it with temozolomide.

Indicated time point: week 47, end of study. One vaccine dose held 300 ug of mutant IDH1 20-mer peptide and came with topical imiquimod. Study findings and constraints: Seemingly, top peripheral T cell clonotype changes bore no relation to pseudoprogression.

In regard to this clone: Antigen: not known.

Profiling relied on immunoSEQ multiplex PCR, and the TCRdb table lists in-frame clones only, not all of them. The data show around 40,000 clones, approximately 79% seen once. This TCR came from a young man with glioma. Some clones in this sample may be carry-over from other donors' samples. Source: PBMCs, taken from a glioma patient whose treatment included an IDH1 peptide vaccine.

Here the CDR3 reads CASRLGWDVEKLFF. In DNA form, the CDR3 reads TGTGCCAGCAGGCTAGGTTGGGATGTTGAAAAACTGTTTTTT. The V and J genes are TRBV28 and TRBJ1-4; D not resolved. The length of the CDR3 is 14 residues. Trimming took 6 bases from V and 7 from J, leaving 15 bases between them. Germline V gene data show CDR1 as MDHEN and CDR2 as SYDVKM.